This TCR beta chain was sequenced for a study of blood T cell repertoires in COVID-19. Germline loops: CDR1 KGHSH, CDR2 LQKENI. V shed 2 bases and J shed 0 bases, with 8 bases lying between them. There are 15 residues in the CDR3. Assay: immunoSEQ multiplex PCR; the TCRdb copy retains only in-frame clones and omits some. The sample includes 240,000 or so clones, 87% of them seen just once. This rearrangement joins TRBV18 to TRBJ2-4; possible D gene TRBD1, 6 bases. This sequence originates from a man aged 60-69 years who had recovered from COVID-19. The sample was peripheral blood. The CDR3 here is CASSPDRLAKNIQYF. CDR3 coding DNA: TGTGCCAGCTCACCAGACAGGTTAGCCAAAAACATTCAGTACTTC.